This TCR beta chain emerged from a study of shared clonotypes between healthy human individuals. This CDR3 has 15 residues. V gave up 0 bases and J gave up 9 bases; unmatched junction bases: 11. CDR1 GTSNPN and CDR2 SVGIG come from the germline V gene (reference sequence). The protocol was immunoSEQ multiplex PCR, while the TCRdb copy is restricted to in-frame clones and leaves out a portion. The data contain around 1.4 million clones, approximately 98.5% of them singletons. The rearrangement joins TRBV30 to TRBJ2-1; 7 bases line up with TRBD2. The sample was naive CD4+ T cells sorted from blood. Documented subset: CD45RA+ positively selected. The origin of this receptor is a man aged 30 to 45 in good health. This chain's CDR3 is CAWSVGLAVTGEQFF. The CDR3 DNA is TGTGCCTGGAGTGTTGGGCTAGCGGTCACAGGTGAGCAGTTCTTC.